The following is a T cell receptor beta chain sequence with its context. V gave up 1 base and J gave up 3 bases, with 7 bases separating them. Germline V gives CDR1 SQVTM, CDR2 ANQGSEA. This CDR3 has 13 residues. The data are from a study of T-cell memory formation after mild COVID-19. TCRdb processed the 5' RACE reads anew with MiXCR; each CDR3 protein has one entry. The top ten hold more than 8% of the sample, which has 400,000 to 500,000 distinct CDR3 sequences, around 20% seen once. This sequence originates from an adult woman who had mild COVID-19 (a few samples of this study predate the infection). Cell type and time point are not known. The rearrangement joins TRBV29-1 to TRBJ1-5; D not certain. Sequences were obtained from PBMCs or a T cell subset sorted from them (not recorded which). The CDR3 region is CSVEVHPNQPQHF. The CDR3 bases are TGCAGCGTTGAAGTACACCCCAATCAGCCCCAGCATTTT.